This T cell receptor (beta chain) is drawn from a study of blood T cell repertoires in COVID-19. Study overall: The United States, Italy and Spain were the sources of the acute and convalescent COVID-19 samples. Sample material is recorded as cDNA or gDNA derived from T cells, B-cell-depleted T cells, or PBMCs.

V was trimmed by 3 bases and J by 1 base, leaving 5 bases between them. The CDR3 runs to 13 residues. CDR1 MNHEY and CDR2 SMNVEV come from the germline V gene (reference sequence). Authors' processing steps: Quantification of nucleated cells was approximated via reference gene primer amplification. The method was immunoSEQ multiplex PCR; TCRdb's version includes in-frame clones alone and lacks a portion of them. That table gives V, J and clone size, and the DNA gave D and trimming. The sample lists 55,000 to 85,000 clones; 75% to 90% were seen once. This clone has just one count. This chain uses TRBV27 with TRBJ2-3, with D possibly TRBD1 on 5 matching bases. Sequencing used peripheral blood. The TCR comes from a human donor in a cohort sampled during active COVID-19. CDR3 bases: TGTGCCAGCAGTTTCAGGGGCACAGATACGCAGTATTTT. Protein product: CASSFRGTDTQYF.